The 21 T cell receptor beta chains below all came from one sample that was sequenced in a study of chemoradiotherapy in HPV16-positive cancers. Assay used: immunoSEQ multiplex PCR; TCRdb lists only in-frame clones, some missing. The sample comprises more than 20,000 clones, roughly 92% of which are singletons, and around a sixth rests with the top ten. The material sequenced was blood, taken from a patient who underwent chemoradiotherapy. These receptors were obtained from a human donor with HPV-associated anogenital cancer.

V usage is TRBV19 and J usage is TRBJ1-1, with 7 bases fitting TRBD1. Germline V gives CDR1 LNHDA, CDR2 SQIVND (reference sequence). The CDR3 runs 16 residues. After removal of 7 bases from V and 1 base from J, the junction contained 12 bases not matched to a gene. The CDR3 protein is CASTTPATGQNTEAFF. CDR3 sequence (DNA): TGTGCCAGTACCACCCCGGCGACAGGGCAGAACACTGAAGCTTTCTTT.

The chain combines TRBV5-1 with TRBJ2-5, with D possibly being TRBD1 (6 bases). V was cut by 0 bases and J by 0 bases, with 12 bases left in between. CDR1 is SGHRS and CDR2 is YFSETQ in the germline V gene. This CDR3 comprises 16 residues. As DNA, the CDR3 is TGCGCCAGCAGCTTGGGTGGGGGCGCCTACCAAGAGACCCAGTACTTC. This translates into CASSLGGGAYQETQYF.

The chain uses TRBV18 and TRBJ2-7; 9 bases map to TRBD1. Germline trimming cut 2 bases from V and 1 base from J; bases unmatched to any gene: 6. The CDR3 loop spans 16 amino acids. Germline-derived CDR1 and CDR2 are KGHSH and LQKENI. DNA for the CDR3: TGTGCCAGCTCACCAGTATGGGACAGGGCATCCTACGAGCAGTACTTC. Translating gives CASSPVWDRASYEQYF.

V is TRBV9 and J is TRBJ2-7; maybe TRBD1 (5 bases). Germline V gene data show CDR1 as SGDLS and CDR2 as YYNGEE. The CDR3 runs to 16 residues. V lost 3 bases to trimming and J lost 0 bases, with 16 bases between them. The CDR3 DNA sequence: TGTGCCAGCAGCGCCACCCGAGACAGTTTCTCCTACGAGCAGTACTTC. Translated: CASSATRDSFSYEQYF. Looking up the rest from reference TRBV9 and TRBJ2-7 gives the full variable domain: DSGVTQTPKHLITATGQRVTLRCSPRSGDLSVYWYQQSLDQGLQFLIQYYNGEERAKGNILERFSAQQFPDLHSELNLSSLELGDSALYFCASSATRDSFSYEQYFGPGTRLTVT.

The J gene is TRBJ2-3, the V gene TRBV9; D remains unclear. V lost 0 bases, J lost 8 bases, and 16 bases lay in between. Per the germline V gene, CDR1 is SGDLS and CDR2 is YYNGEE. This CDR3 is 15 amino acids long. DNA for the CDR3: TGTGCCAGCAGCGTAGCTACGGCTACCGGTGGTACGCAGTATTTT. This codes for CASSVATATGGTQYF.

The chain uses TRBV9 and TRBJ2-1, with TRBD2 matching over 8 bases. The CDR3 sequence is 15 residues long. Trimming cost V 3 bases and J 9 bases; bases outside gene matches: 11. The germline V gene encodes CDR1 SGDLS and CDR2 YYNGEE. CDR3 residues: CASSALAGDVGEQFF. The CDR3 region has the DNA TGTGCCAGCAGCGCCCTAGCGGGCGACGTGGGTGAGCAGTTCTTC. Supplemented by reference TRBV9 and TRBJ2-1, the full variable domain reads DSGVTQTPKHLITATGQRVTLRCSPRSGDLSVYWYQQSLDQGLQFLIQYYNGEERAKGNILERFSAQQFPDLHSELNLSSLELGDSALYFCASSALAGDVGEQFFGPGTRLTVL.

The chain uses TRBV11-2 and TRBJ2-5, with TRBD2 matching 8 bases. The V gene's germline CDR1 is SGHAT and CDR2 FQNNGV. Germline trimming cut 0 bases from V and 0 bases from J; bases unmatched to any gene: 6. The CDR3 sequence is 17 residues long. Here the CDR3 DNA reads TGTGCCAGCAGCTTAGATGTAGCTAGCGGGCACCAAGAGACCCAGTACTTC. The encoded protein is CASSLDVASGHQETQYF.

This chain uses TRBV5-6 with TRBJ2-5; 12 bases line up with TRBD1. The CDR3 extends over 16 amino acids. Trimming cost V 2 bases and J 11 bases; bases outside gene matches: 13. The germline V gene has CDR1 SGHDT and CDR2 YYEEEE. CDR3 DNA sequence: TGTGCCAGCAGCTTACTCCGGGGACAGGGGGCGGATGAGCAGTACTTC. Protein product: CASSLLRGQGADEQYF.

This clone was seen just once. CDR3 sequence reads: CASSLGLAETQYF. In DNA form, the CDR3 reads TGTGCCAGCAGCTTAGGCCTAGCGGAGACCCAGTACTTC. This chain links TRBV11-2 with TRBJ2-5; D may be TRBD2 (6 bases). CDR3 size: 13 residues. Trimming took 1 base from V and 5 from J, leaving 8 bases between them. Germline CDR1 SGHAT, CDR2 FQNNGV.

This sequence joins TRBV29-1 and TRBJ1-2; possibly TRBD1 for D (5 bases). Germline CDR1 SQVTM, CDR2 ANQGSEA. The CDR3 sequence is 12 residues long. Trimming removed 7 bases at V and 4 bases at J, with 13 bases between. DNA of the CDR3: TGCAGCGGGGGAGACAGCCTCTATGGCTACACCTTC. Its protein product is CSGGDSLYGYTF.

The chain joins TRBV7-2 to TRBJ2-7; 7 nucleotides align to TRBD1. The ends lost 5 bases at V and 4 bases at J; junction bases unmatched: 14. Germline-derived CDR1 and CDR2 are SGHTA and FQGNSA. The CDR3 is 16 residues long. The DNA for the CDR3 is TGTGCCAGCAGCCGAACGGGGACAGTACCCACTTACGAGCAGTACTTC. The encoded protein is CASSRTGTVPTYEQYF. Complete variable domain (other parts from reference TRBV7-2 and TRBJ2-7): GAGVSQSPSNKVTEKGKDVELRCDPISGHTALYWYRQSLGQGLEFLIYFQGNSAPDKSGLPSDRFSAERTGGSVSTLTIQRTQQEDSAVYLCASSRTGTVPTYEQYFGPGTRLTVT.

The V and J genes are TRBV7-9 and TRBJ2-7, with TRBD2 identical over 8 bases. With 1 base clipped from V and 3 bases from J, the junction kept 2 bases outside the gene matches. The CDR3 totals 14 residues. Germline CDR1 and CDR2: SEHNR and FQNEAQ (reference sequence). The CDR3 bases are TGTGCCAGCAGCTTAGTGGCGGGGGGCTACGAGCAGTACTTC. Protein sequence: CASSLVAGGYEQYF.

V is TRBV7-2 and J is TRBJ2-2; 13 bases are shared with TRBD2. This CDR3 is 19 amino acids long. Per the germline V gene, CDR1 is SGHTA and CDR2 is FQGNSA. The junction had 12 bases not matched to a gene; V was cut back by 2 bases and J by 6 bases. The CDR3 here is CASSLRWSGLAGRAGELFF. DNA of the CDR3: TGTGCCAGCAGCTTAAGATGGTCGGGACTAGCGGGACGCGCCGGGGAGCTGTTTTTT.

V and J are TRBV9 and TRBJ1-1; D is undetermined. Trimming cost V 0 bases and J 2 bases, with 5 bases left between them. Germline values: CDR1 SGDLS, CDR2 YYNGEE. The CDR3 contains 13 residues. CDR3 in DNA: TGTGCCAGCAGCGTAGCTACAAACACTGAAGCTTTCTTT. Its translation is CASSVATNTEAFF. Combining the CDR3 with reference TRBV9 and TRBJ1-1 gives the whole variable domain DSGVTQTPKHLITATGQRVTLRCSPRSGDLSVYWYQQSLDQGLQFLIQYYNGEERAKGNILERFSAQQFPDLHSELNLSSLELGDSALYFCASSVATNTEAFFGQGTRLTVV.

The chain links TRBV11-3 to TRBJ1-1; a weak D match, TRBD1 (5 bases). The CDR3 totals 17 residues. Germline assignment: CDR1 SGHNT and CDR2 YENEEA. V gave up 1 base and J gave up 4 bases, with 19 bases separating them. The CDR3 DNA reads as TGTGCCAGCAGCTTAGGCCCCTTGTCCGGGAGGGGCACTGAAGCTTTCTTT. Encoded protein: CASSLGPLSGRGTEAFF.

The genes are TRBV7-2 and TRBJ1-1, with TRBD1 identical over 8 bases. J lost 5 bases, V lost 5 bases, and 7 bases had no gene match. The germline V gene has CDR1 SGHTA and CDR2 FQGNSA. This CDR3 spans 14 amino acids. This CDR3 is CASSETGARTEAFF. The CDR3 region has the DNA TGTGCCAGCAGCGAGACAGGGGCGAGGACTGAAGCTTTCTTT.

The V call is TRBV27, the J call TRBJ1-3; D is unresolved. In germline, CDR1 is MNHEY, CDR2 SMNVEV (reference sequence). Trimming stripped 2 bases from V and 2 bases from J, with 13 bases between. This CDR3 has 16 residues. Written as DNA, the CDR3 is TGTGCCAGCAGTTTAACCCCGGGTCTGGCTGGAAACACCATATATTTT. It encodes CASSLTPGLAGNTIYF.

The chain has TRBV9 and TRBJ1-2; no reliable D call. Germline lookup yields CDR1 SGDLS and CDR2 YYNGEE. The CDR3 consists of 17 residues. The ends were cut back, 0 bases at V and 1 base at J, with 16 bases in the middle. The CDR3 nucleotides read TGTGCCAGCAGCGTAGACCCCGACGCGGGGAATAACTATGGCTACACCTTC. It yields the protein CASSVDPDAGNNYGYTF.

This chain connects TRBV5-4 to TRBJ2-3, with D hard to call. The ends were cut back, 0 bases at V and 2 bases at J, with 7 bases in the middle. Germline lookup yields CDR1 SGHNT and CDR2 YYREEE (reference sequence). This CDR3 region has 14 residues. CDR3 DNA: TGTGCCAGCAGCTTGGAATTGAACACAGATACGCAGTATTTT. Its translation is CASSLELNTDTQYF.

In this sample, this clone turned up a few times. The chain employs TRBV19 and TRBJ1-5; D unresolved. The CDR3 extends over 12 amino acids. Germline V CDR1 and CDR2: LNHDA, SQIVND (reference sequence). V was pared by 5 bases and J by 8 bases, with 10 bases between. CDR3 sequence (DNA): TGTGCCAGTAGTCTAGGGTCCAAGCCCCAGCATTTT. As protein: CASSLGSKPQHF.

The chain recombines TRBV18 with TRBJ2-2; 10 nucleotides line up with TRBD2. The V gene's germline CDR1 is KGHSH and CDR2 LQKENI. The CDR3 has 16 amino acids. The ends lost 5 bases at V and 6 bases at J; junction bases unmatched: 9. The CDR3 coding sequence is TGTGCCAGCTCATCCCGGAGCGGGAGGGCCGCCGGGGAGCTGTTTTTT. Its protein product is CASSSRSGRAAGELFF.